Detailed here is one TCR beta chain. The antigen this receptor binds is unknown. Per-nucleotide qualities are absent, and no much larger clonotype sits a single base away. The immunoSEQ Assay, a bias-controlled multiplex PCR, was used to amplify TCRbeta CDR3 regions from genomic DNA. The published analysis was carried out like this. The number of nucleated cells in each sample was estimated from the amplification of reference gene primers within the assay. To quantify the absolute abundance of each unique TCRbeta CDR3 rearrangement, sequence reads were collapsed and filtered. For each sample, productive Simpson clonality was calculated as the square root of Simpson's diversity index over productive rearrangements. TCRdb re-hosts the immuneACCESS table, in-frame sequences only. Its copies lack some clones; in the studies checked, an unresolved V gene accounts for under half of them, and the cause for the rest is not known. V, J and clone size are those of that table, while D and trimming were read from the DNA. This sample is represented by about 40,000 clones; more than 80% of them were singletons. The top ten clonotypes cover roughly 15% of the sample.

Collaborating institutions collected whole blood in K2EDTA tubes following their own protocols. For TCRbeta analysis, collaborator samples were shipped as frozen whole blood, as isolated PBMCs, or as DNA extracted from either sample type. The source of the sample is a study of blood T cell repertoires in COVID-19 (dated by TCRdb to the early 2020s). With respect to the entire study: The collaborator samples originated in the United States, Italy and Spain and spanned the acute and convalescent phases of COVID-19. The prospective study material was composed of cDNA or gDNA derived from T cells, B-cell-depleted T cells, or PBMCs. Subjects who had been exposed to COVID-19, were actively infected with it, or had recovered from it provided the deeply sampled blood TCRbeta repertoires that made up the dataset. A freely available public database, intended as a resource for researchers studying the immune response to SARS-CoV-2, is where the repertoires were released. Samples were obtained from the ongoing ImmuneRACE study (first 160 participants) and from some 1,300 subjects provided by 6 global collaborators. A de-identified subject ID, COVID-19 status, age in years and sex were almost always included in the sample metadata. HLA class I and class II types, where available, came from metadata supplied by the sample provider rather than from assay-based typing. What the authors observed across the whole study: The amount of clinical and demographic metadata varied by source and participant and was provided uncurated.

As encoded in the germline V gene, CDR1 is MNHEY while CDR2 is SVGAGI. Counted from cysteine to phenylalanine, this CDR3 has 13 amino acids. The entry retains the CDR3 DNA only, 39 bases that are in frame from base 1. Cut back by 2 bases and 6 bases, the V and J ends lie 8 bases apart. The TCR originated in a man in his fifties with active or convalescent COVID-19. The sample consisted of peripheral blood. Recombination linked TRBV6-5 to TRBJ2-1, with no confidently assigned D gene. The CDR3 here reads CASSYDPGNEQFF. The nucleotide sequence is given as TGTGCCAGCAGTTACGATCCCGGCAATGAGCAGTTCTTC.